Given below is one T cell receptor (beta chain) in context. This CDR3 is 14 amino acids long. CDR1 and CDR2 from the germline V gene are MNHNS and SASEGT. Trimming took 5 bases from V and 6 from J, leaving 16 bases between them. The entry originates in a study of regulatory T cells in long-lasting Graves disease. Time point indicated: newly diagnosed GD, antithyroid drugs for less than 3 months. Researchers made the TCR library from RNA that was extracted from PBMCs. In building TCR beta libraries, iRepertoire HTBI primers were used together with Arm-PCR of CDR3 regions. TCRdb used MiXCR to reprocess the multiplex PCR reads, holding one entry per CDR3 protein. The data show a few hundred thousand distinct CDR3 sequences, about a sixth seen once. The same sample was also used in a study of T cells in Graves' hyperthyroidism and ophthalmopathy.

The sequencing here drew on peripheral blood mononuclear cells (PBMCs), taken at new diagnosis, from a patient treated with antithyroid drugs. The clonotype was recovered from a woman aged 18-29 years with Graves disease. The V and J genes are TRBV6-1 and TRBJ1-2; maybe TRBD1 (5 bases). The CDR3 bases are TGTGCCAGCAGTAACGACTTAGGGGAGCATGGCTACACCTTC. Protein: CASSNDLGEHGYTF.